These 18 T cell receptor beta chains were sequenced from one sample in a study of T cell responses to AZD1222 COVID-19 vaccine. TCRdb's table, derived via immunoSEQ multiplex PCR, lists solely in-frame clones and lacks some. The table lists more than 95,000 clones, approximately 90% of them singletons. Sample: peripheral blood, taken on day 0 of AZD1222 vaccination. The receptors come from an adult in good health.

V usage is TRBV5-1 and J usage is TRBJ2-7, with TRBD1 identical over 10 bases. V was pared by 3 bases and J by 1 base, with 7 bases of the junction left unmatched. The CDR3 totals 16 residues. Germline CDR1 is SGHRS and CDR2 is YFSETQ. The CDR3 bases are TGCGCCAGCAGCTGGGGAGGACAGGGGGGGTCCTACGAGCAGTACTTC. Encoded protein: CASSWGGQGGSYEQYF.

The chain carries TRBV18 and TRBJ1-6; D unresolved. The germline CDR1 and CDR2 sequences are KGHSH and LQKENI. V was trimmed by 3 bases and J by 5 bases, leaving 11 bases between them. The length of the CDR3 is 15 residues. The CDR3 is CASSPLSKDNSPLHF. DNA for the CDR3: TGTGCCAGCTCACCTCTGTCGAAAGATAATTCACCCCTCCACTTT.

The rearrangement uses TRBV4-1 and TRBJ2-3, with 14 bases that match TRBD2. The germline gives CDR1 MGHRA, CDR2 YSYEKL. V lost 3 bases to trimming and J lost 2 bases; unmatched junction nucleotides: 10. There are 19 residues in the CDR3. CDR3 amino acids: CASSHGLAGGKTNTDTQYF. In DNA, the CDR3 is TGCGCCAGCAGCCACGGACTAGCGGGGGGAAAAACTAACACAGATACGCAGTATTTT.

This chain joins TRBV19 and TRBJ1-1, with 9 nucleotides matching TRBD1. After removal of 5 bases from V and 6 bases from J, the junction contained 7 bases not matched to a gene. This CDR3 spans 14 amino acids. The germline CDR1 and CDR2 sequences are LNHDA and SQIVND (reference sequence). CDR3 amino acids: CASSARDRVPEAFF. CDR3 DNA: TGTGCCAGTAGTGCCCGGGACAGGGTACCTGAAGCTTTCTTT.

This chain joins TRBV4-3 and TRBJ1-5; D is possibly TRBD1 (5 bases). The CDR3 spans 14 residues. The germline V gene has CDR1 LGHNA and CDR2 YSLEER. The V and J ends lost 0 bases and 7 bases respectively, with 10 bases between them. CDR3 region: CASSQEPWGQPQHF. The CDR3 DNA reads as TGCGCCAGCAGCCAAGAGCCCTGGGGCCAGCCCCAGCATTTT.

Notes on this clone: A junction end diverges from the germline sequence, so it may reflect a read error. The chain joins TRBV10-3 to TRBJ2-7; possible D gene TRBD1, 6 bases. Germline assignment: CDR1 ENHRY and CDR2 SYGVKD. CDR3 size: 12 residues. This CDR3 reads CAISEGEQGPLF. CDR3 coding DNA: TGTGCCATCAGTGAGGGGGAACAGGGCCCCTTATTC.

This clone was counted only a few times. The CDR3, as DNA: TGTGCCAGCAGCTGGGACCCCCGACACTGGTCGACCTACGAGCAGTACTTC. Its translation: CASSWDPRHWSTYEQYF. The chain combines TRBV7-8 with TRBJ2-7; D possibly matches TRBD1 or TRBD2 (5 bases each). Germline assignment: CDR1 SGHVS and CDR2 FQNEAQ. The CDR3 has 17 residues. V lost 4 bases and J lost 2, with 21 bases in between.

The V gene is TRBV11-2, the J gene TRBJ2-2; 7 bases line up with TRBD1. Germline loops: CDR1 SGHAT, CDR2 FQNNGV. The length of the CDR3 is 16 residues. Trimming removed 5 bases from V and 5 bases from J; junction bases left unmatched: 11. CDR3: CASSPRQGLGTGELFF. In DNA form, the CDR3 reads TGTGCCAGCAGCCCCCGACAGGGATTGGGGACCGGGGAGCTGTTTTTT.

The V call is TRBV7-2, the J call TRBJ2-1, with 12 bases fitting TRBD1. J was trimmed by 7 bases and V by 4 bases; bases with no gene match: 5. The CDR3 has 15 residues. The germline gives CDR1 SGHTA, CDR2 FQGNSA. In DNA, the CDR3 is TGTGCCAGCAGCTCACCGGGACAGGGGGCGAATGAGCAGTTCTTC. Protein: CASSSPGQGANEQFF.

J is TRBJ1-1 and V is TRBV7-2; 10 nucleotides align to TRBD1. In germline, CDR1 is SGHTA, CDR2 FQGNSA. The CDR3 extends over 13 amino acids. With V trimmed by 9 bases and J by 4 bases, 5 bases remained unmatched. CDR3 loop: CASTTGGGTEAFF. CDR3 DNA sequence: TGTGCCAGTACGACAGGGGGCGGCACTGAAGCTTTCTTT.

The rearrangement joins TRBV18 to TRBJ1-5, with TRBD1 identical over 9 bases. Looked up from germline, CDR1 is KGHSH and CDR2 is LQKENI. V lost 3 bases and J lost 3; bases outside the gene matches: 3. CDR3 length: 15 amino acids. The DNA of the CDR3 is TGTGCCAGCTCACCGGGACAGGGAGACAATCAGCCCCAGCATTTT. Encoded protein: CASSPGQGDNQPQHF.

This clone showed up just once. The rearrangement joins TRBV25-1 to TRBJ2-1; possibly TRBD2 for D (6 bases). The CDR3 totals 16 residues. Trimming pared 2 bases from V and 3 bases from J, leaving 14 bases between. Germline assignment: CDR1 MGHDK and CDR2 SYGVNS. The CDR3 reads CASSEGGSGYYNEQFF. The CDR3 nucleotides read TGTGCCAGCAGTGAAGGGGGGTCTGGCTACTACAATGAGCAGTTCTTC.

This chain links TRBV11-2 with TRBJ1-6; D is uncertain. The germline gives CDR1 SGHAT, CDR2 FQNNGV. The V and J ends lost 0 bases and 10 bases respectively, with 16 bases between them. This CDR3 region has 16 residues. The CDR3 spells CASSLDRVRSWSPLHF. CDR3 DNA sequence: TGTGCCAGCAGCTTAGATCGTGTCAGAAGTTGGTCACCCCTCCACTTT.

The V call is TRBV18, the J call TRBJ2-1, with 10 positions matching TRBD1. Germline lookup yields CDR1 KGHSH and CDR2 LQKENI. J lost 9 bases, V lost 6 bases, and 11 bases had no gene match. The CDR3 covers 15 residues. The CDR3, as DNA: TGTGCCAGCTCGCAGACAGGGGGCATAATGAGTGAGCAGTTCTTC. This sequence encodes CASSQTGGIMSEQFF. The full variable domain, with the rest looked up from reference TRBV18 and TRBJ2-1, is NAGVMQNPRHLVRRRGQEARLRCSPMKGHSHVYWYRQLPEEGLKFMVYLQKENIIDESGMPKERFSAEFPKEGPSILRIQQVVRGDSAAYFCASSQTGGIMSEQFFGPGTRLTVL.

The chain is built from TRBV7-3 and TRBJ1-2; TRBD1 aligns across 8 bases. The CDR3 is made up of 13 amino acids. CDR1 and CDR2 from the germline V gene are SGHTA and FQGTGA. Germline trimming cut 5 bases from V and 6 bases from J; bases unmatched to any gene: 5. In nucleotides, the CDR3 is TGTGCCAGCAGCCAGACAGGGGACCATGGCTACACCTTC. Translating gives CASSQTGDHGYTF.

V and J are TRBV7-2 and TRBJ2-2, with 8 bases fitting TRBD2. CDR1 SGHTA and CDR2 FQGNSA come from the germline V gene. The CDR3 has 14 amino acids. V lost 3 bases, J lost 5 bases, and 2 bases stayed unmatched. The CDR3 DNA reads TGTGCCAGCAGCTTTGGCGGGAGGACCGGGGAGCTGTTTTTT. Amino acids: CASSFGGRTGELFF.

V gene TRBV5-1 combines with J gene TRBJ2-2; D remains ambiguous. V shed 0 bases and J shed 1 base, with 10 bases lying between them. CDR3 length equals 16 residues. Germline assignment: CDR1 SGHRS and CDR2 YFSETQ. The CDR3 protein is CASSLAGSVNTGELFF. For the CDR3, the DNA is TGCGCCAGCAGCTTGGCTGGGTCGGTGAACACCGGGGAGCTGTTTTTT.

The chain carries TRBV19 and TRBJ2-7; possibly TRBD2 for D (6 bases). Germline loops: CDR1 LNHDA, CDR2 SQIVND (reference sequence). The V end lost 3 bases, the J end lost 2 bases, and 11 bases lay between the germline ends. CDR3 size: 14 residues. The CDR3 DNA reads as TGTGCCAGTAGTATGCGGGAAAGAGCCTACGAGCAGTACTTC. It codes for CASSMRERAYEQYF.